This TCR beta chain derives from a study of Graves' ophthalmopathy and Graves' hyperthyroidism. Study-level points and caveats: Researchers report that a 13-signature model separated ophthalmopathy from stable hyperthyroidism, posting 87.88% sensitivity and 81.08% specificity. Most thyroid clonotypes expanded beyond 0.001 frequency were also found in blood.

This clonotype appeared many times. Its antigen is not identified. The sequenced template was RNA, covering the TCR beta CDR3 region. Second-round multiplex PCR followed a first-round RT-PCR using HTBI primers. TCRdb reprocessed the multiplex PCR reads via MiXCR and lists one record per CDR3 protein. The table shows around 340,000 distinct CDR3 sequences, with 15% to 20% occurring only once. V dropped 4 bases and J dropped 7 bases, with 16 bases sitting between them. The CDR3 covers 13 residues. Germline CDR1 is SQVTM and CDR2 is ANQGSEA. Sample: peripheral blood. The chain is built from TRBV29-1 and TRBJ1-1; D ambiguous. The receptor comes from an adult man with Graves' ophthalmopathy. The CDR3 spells CSVATGRVGEAFF. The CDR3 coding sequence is TGCAGCGTTGCCACCGGGAGGGTAGGTGAAGCTTTCTTT.